One and the same sample provided the 4 T cell receptor beta chains below, sequenced in a study of shared clonotypes between healthy human individuals. Produced via immunoSEQ multiplex PCR; TCRdb's table is partial and in-frame only. This table has some 980,000 clones, around 80% appearing once. The source material was memory CD4+ T cells sorted from blood. Subset: CD45RA-negative fraction. Source of these receptors: a man aged 18 to 30 in good health.

The genes are TRBV5-1 and TRBJ1-3; D call uncertain. Trimming removed 4 bases from V and 4 bases from J, with 12 bases in between. The germline V gene encodes CDR1 SGHRS and CDR2 YFSETQ. CDR3 size: 14 residues. CDR3 region: CASSQLDHGNTIYF. For the CDR3, the DNA is TGCGCCAGCAGCCAATTGGATCACGGAAACACCATATATTTT.

The chain is built from TRBV4-1 and TRBJ2-7; D is undetermined. Germline V gene data show CDR1 as MGHRA and CDR2 as YSYEKL. CDR3 length: 16 amino acids. V was cut by 0 bases and J by 3 bases, with 15 bases left in between. The CDR3 coding sequence is TGCGCCAGCAGCCAAGAAGTCGTGGGCAGCTTCTACGAGCAGTACTTC. Translation: CASSQEVVGSFYEQYF.

V is TRBV30 and J is TRBJ2-6; perhaps TRBD2 as D (5 bases). The germline V gene has CDR1 GTSNPN and CDR2 SVGIG (reference sequence). The CDR3 loop spans 15 amino acids. V lost 2 bases and J lost 0, with 8 bases in between. Here the CDR3 reads CAWSRGNSGANVLTF. Here the CDR3 DNA reads TGTGCCTGGAGTCGGGGTAACTCTGGGGCCAACGTCCTGACTTTC.

The chain joins TRBV18 to TRBJ2-7; D may be TRBD1 or TRBD2 (5 bases each). Between the trimmed V and J ends, which lost 3 bases and 4 bases, there was a span of 13 bases. The germline V gene has CDR1 KGHSH and CDR2 LQKENI. The CDR3 runs to 14 residues. Written as DNA, the CDR3 is TGTGCCAGCTCACCGGATAGTGGGGGATACGAGCAGTACTTC. Protein product: CASSPDSGGYEQYF.